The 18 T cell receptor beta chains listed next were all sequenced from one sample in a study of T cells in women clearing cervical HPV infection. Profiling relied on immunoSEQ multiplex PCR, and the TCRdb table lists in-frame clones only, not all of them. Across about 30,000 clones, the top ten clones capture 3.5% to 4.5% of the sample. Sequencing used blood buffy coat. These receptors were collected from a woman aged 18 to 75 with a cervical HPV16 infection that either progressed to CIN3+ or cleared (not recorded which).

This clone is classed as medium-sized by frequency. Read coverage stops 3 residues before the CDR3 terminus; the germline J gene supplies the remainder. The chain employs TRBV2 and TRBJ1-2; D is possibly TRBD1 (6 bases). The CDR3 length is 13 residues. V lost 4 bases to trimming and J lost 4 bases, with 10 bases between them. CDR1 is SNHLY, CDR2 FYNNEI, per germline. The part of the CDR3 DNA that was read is TGTGCCAGCAGTGGCGGGACATCCTATGGC. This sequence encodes CASSGGTSYG. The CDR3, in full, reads CASSGGTSYGYTF.

CDR3 sequence: CSARQGLAGEYNEQFF. CDR3 bases read: TGCAGTGCTAGGCAGGGACTAGCGGGAGAGTACAATGAG. This chain joins TRBV20-1 and TRBJ2-1; 14 bases agree with TRBD2. The read finishes 3 residues shy of the CDR3 end, and the germline J gene is used to complete it. Germline values: CDR1 DFQATT, CDR2 SNEGSKA (reference sequence). This CDR3 spans 16 amino acids. Losses at the gene ends were 3 bases for V and 4 bases for J; bases not matched to a gene: 5.

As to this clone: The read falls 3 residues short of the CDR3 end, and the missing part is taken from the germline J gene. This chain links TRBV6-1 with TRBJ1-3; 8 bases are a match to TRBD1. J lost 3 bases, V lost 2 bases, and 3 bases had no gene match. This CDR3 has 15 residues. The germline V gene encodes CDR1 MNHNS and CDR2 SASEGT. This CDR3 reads CASSESGTGGNTIYF. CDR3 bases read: TGTGCCAGCAGTGAATCGGGGACAGGTGGAAACACC.

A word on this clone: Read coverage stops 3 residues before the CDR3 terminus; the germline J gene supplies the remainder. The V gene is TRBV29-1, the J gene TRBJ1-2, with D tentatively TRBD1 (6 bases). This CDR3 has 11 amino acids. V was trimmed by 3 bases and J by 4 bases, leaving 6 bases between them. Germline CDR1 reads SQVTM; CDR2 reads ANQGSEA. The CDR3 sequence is CSVEGAYGYTF. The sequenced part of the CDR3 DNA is TGCAGCGTTGAGGGGGCCTATGGC.

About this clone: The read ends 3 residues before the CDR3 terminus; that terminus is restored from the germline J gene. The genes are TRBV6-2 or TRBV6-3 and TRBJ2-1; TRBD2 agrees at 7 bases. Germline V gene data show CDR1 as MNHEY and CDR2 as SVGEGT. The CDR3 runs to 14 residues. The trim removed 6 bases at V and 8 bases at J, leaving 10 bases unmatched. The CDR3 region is CASSQGTTIHEQFF. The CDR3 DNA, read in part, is TGTGCCAGCAGCCAAGGGACTACAATCCATGAG.

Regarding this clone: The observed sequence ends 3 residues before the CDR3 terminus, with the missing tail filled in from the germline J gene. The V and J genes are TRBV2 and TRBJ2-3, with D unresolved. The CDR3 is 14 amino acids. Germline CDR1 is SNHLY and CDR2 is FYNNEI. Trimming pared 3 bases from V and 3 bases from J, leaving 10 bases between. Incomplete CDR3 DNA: TGTGCCAGCAGTGATAGTGCGGTTACAGATACG. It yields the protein CASSDSAVTDT. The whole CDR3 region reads CASSDSAVTDTQYF.

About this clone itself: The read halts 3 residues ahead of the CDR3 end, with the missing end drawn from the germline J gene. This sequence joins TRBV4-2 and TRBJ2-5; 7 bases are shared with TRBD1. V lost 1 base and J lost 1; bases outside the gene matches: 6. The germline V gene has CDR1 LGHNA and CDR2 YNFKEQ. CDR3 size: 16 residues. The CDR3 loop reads CASSQVVYRGQETQYF. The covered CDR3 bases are TGTGCCAGCAGCCAAGTGGTATACAGGGGCCAAGAGACC.

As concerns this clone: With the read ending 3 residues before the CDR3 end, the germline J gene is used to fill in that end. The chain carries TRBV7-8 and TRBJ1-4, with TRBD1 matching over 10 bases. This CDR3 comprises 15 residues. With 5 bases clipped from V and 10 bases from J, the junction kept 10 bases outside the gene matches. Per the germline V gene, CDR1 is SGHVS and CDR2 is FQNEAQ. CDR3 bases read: TGTGCCAGCAGCCCGACGACAGGGGGCCTAGGAAAA. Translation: CASSPTTGGLGK. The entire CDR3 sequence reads CASSPTTGGLGKLFF.

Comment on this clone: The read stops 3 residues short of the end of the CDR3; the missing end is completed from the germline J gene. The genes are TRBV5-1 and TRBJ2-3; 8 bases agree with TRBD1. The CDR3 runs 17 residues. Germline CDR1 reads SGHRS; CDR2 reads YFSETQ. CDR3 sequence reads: CASRYDHLDREEETQYF. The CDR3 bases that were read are TGCGCCAGCAGATATGACCACCTGGACAGGGAAGAAGAGACG. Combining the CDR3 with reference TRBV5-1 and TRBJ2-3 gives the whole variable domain KAGVTQTPRYLIKTRGQQVTLSCSPISGHRSVSWYQQTPGQGLQFLFEYFSETQRNKGNFPGRFSGRQFSNSRSEMNVSTLELGDSALYLCASRYDHLDREEETQYFGPGTRLTVL.

CDR3 bases read: TGTGCCAGCAGCCAATCTTACAGGGACTACGAG. Protein product: CASSQSYRDYE. Given in full, the CDR3 is CASSQSYRDYEQYF. The V call is TRBV16, the J call TRBJ2-7; D is possibly TRBD1 (6 bases). The read ends 3 residues early relative to the CDR3; the germline J gene fills the gap. V lost 0 bases and J lost 3, with 9 bases in between. The germline gives CDR1 KGHSY, CDR2 FQNENV. The CDR3 extends over 14 amino acids.

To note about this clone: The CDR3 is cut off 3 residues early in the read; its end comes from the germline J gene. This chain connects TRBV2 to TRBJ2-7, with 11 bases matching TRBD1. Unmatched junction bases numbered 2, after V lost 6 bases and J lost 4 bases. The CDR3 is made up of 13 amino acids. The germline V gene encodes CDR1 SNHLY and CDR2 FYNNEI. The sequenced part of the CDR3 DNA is TGTGCCAGCAGCGGGACAGGGGGTTACGAG. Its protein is CASSGTGGYE. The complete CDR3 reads CASSGTGGYEQYF.

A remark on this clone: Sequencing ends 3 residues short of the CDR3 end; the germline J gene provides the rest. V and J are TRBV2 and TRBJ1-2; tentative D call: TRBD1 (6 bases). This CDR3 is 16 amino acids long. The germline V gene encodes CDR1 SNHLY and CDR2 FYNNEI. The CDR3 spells CASIRDKFQNLRGYTF. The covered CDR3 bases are TGTGCCAGCATACGGGACAAATTCCAGAACCTTAGGGGC. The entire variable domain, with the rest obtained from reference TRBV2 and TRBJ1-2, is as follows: EPEVTQTPSHQVTQMGQEVILRCVPISNHLYFYWYRQILGQKVEFLVSFYNNEISEKSEIFDDQFSVERPDGSNFTLKIRSTKLEDSAMYFCASIRDKFQNLRGYTFGSGTRLTVV.

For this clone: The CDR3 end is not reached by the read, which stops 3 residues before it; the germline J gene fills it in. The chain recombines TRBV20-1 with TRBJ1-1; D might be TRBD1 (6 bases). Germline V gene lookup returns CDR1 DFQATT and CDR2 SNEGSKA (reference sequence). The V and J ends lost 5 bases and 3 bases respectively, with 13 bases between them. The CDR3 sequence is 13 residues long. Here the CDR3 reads CSALQGRHTEAFF. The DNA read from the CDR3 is TGCAGTGCTCTACAGGGAAGGCACACTGAA.

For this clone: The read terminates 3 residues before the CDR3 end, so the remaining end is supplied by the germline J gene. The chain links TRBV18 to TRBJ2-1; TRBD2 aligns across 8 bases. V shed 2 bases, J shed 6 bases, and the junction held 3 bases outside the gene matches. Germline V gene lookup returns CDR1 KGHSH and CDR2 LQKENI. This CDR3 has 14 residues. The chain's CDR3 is CASSPTAGVNEQFF. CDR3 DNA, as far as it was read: TGTGCCAGCTCACCAACAGCGGGAGTCAATGAG.

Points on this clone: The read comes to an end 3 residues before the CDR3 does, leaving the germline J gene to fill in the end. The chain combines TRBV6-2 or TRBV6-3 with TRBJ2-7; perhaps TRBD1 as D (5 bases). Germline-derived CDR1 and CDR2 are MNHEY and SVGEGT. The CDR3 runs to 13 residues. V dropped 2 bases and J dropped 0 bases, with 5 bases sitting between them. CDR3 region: CASSYGHSYEQYF. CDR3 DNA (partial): TGTGCCAGCAGTTACGGACACTCCTACGAG.

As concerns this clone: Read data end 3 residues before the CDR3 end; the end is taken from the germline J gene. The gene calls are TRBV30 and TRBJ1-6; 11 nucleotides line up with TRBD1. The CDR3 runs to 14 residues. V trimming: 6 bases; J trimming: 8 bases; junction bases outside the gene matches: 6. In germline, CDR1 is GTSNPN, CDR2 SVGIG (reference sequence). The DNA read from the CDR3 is TGTGCCTGCAACCGGGACAGGGGGTATTCACCC. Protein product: CACNRDRGYSP. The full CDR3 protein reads CACNRDRGYSPLHF.

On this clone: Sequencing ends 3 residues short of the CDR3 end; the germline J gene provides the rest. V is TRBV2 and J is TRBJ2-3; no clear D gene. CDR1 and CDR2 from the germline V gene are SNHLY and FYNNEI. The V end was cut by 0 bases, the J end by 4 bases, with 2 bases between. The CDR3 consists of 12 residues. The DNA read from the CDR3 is TGTGCCAGCAGTGAAGCCTCAGATACG. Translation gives CASSEASDT. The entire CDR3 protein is CASSEASDTQYF.

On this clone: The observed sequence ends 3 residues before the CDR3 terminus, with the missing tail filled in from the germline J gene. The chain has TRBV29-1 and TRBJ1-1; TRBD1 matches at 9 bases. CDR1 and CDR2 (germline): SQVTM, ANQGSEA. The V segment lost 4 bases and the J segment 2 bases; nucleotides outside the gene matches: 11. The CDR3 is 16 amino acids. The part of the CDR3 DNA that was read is TGCAGCGTTGCTAACTCCGGGACAGGGACCAACACTGAA. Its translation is CSVANSGTGTNTE. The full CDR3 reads CSVANSGTGTNTEAFF.